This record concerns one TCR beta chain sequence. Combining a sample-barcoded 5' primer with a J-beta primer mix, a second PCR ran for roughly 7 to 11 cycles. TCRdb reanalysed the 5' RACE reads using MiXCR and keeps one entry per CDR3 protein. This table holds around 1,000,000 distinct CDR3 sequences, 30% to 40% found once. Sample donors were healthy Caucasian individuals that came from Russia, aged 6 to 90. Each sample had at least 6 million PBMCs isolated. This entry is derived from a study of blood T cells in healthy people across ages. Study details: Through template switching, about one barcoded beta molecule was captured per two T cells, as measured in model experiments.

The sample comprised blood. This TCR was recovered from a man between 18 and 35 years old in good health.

The CDR3 here is CASSRDGSDGIQYF. CDR3 coding DNA: TGTGCCAGCAGCCGGGACGGTTCGGACGGCATTCAGTACTTC. V is TRBV5-5 and J is TRBJ2-4; perhaps D is TRBD1 or TRBD2 (5 bases each). V dropped 4 bases and J dropped 9 bases, with 17 bases sitting between them. Per the germline V gene, CDR1 is SGHKS and CDR2 is YYEKEE (reference sequence). The CDR3 extends over 14 amino acids.